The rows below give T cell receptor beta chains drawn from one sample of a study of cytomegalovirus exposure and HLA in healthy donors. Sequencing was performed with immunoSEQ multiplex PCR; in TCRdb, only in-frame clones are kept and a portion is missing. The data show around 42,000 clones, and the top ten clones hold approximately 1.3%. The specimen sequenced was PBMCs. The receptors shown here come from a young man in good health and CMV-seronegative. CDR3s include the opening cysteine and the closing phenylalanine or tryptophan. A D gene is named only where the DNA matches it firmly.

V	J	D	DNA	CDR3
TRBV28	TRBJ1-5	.	TGTGCCAGCACCCTAGGAGGGCAGGGAAGTCAGCCCCAGCATTTT	CASTLGGQGSQPQHF
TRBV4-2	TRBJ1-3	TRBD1	TGTGCCAGCAGCCAGGTGACAGGGGGAAACACCATATATTTT	CASSQVTGGNTIYF
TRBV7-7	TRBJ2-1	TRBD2	TGTGCCAGCAGCTTACCCGAGGGAGGGGAGCAGTTCTTC	CASSLPEGGEQFF
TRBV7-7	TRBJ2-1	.	TGTGCCAGCAGCTTGCGGCCGGGAGCAAATGAGCAGTTCTTC	CASSLRPGANEQFF
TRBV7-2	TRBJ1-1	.	TGTGCCAGCAGCGTTAACAGAAGCCGCTTGAACACTGAAGCTTTCTTT	CASSVNRSRLNTEAFF
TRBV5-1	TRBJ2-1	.	TGCGCCAGCAGCTTGGCGAGCGGTACCGAGCAGTTCTTC	CASSLASGTEQFF
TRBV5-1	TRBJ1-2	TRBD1	TGCGCCAGCAGCTTGGGGACAGGGATCCAGGCGGGTGCTAACTATGGCTACACCTTC	CASSLGTGIQAGANYGYTF
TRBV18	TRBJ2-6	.	TGTGCCAGCTCCAGGGTGCGAGGGGCCAACGTCCTGACTTTC	CASSRVRGANVLTF
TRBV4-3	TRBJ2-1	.	TGCGCCAGCAGCCAAACTAGTTACAATGAGCAGTTCTTC	CASSQTSYNEQFF
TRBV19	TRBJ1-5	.	TGTGCCAGTAGTATCACCGGCTCGGGGAAGCCCCAGCATTTT	CASSITGSGKPQHF
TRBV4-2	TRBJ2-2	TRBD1	TGTGCCAGCAGCCAAGAAGGGGGCGCCTTGGCCGGGGAGCTGTTTTTT	CASSQEGGALAGELFF
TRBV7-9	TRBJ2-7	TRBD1	TGTGCCAGCAGCCGGACAGGGGGCAACTCCTACGAGCAGTACTTC	CASSRTGGNSYEQYF
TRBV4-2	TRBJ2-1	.	TGTGCCAGCAGCCGGGACAACGGAGGCTACAATGAGCAGTTCTTC	CASSRDNGGYNEQFF